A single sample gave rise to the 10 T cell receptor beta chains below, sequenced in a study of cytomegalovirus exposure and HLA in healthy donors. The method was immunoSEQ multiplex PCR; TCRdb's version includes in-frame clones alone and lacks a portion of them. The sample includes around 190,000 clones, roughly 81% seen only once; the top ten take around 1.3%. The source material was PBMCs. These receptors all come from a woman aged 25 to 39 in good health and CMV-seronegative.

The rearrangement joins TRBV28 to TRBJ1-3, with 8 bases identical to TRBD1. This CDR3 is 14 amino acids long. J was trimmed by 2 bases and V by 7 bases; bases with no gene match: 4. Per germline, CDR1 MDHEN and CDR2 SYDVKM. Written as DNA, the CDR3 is TGTGCCAGCACCGCACAGGGGGCTGGAAACACCATATATTTT. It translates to CASTAQGAGNTIYF.

DNA for the CDR3: TGTGCCAGCAGCTCTAGAGCGGGGGGCCGGGGAGATACGCAGTATTTT. Translation gives CASSSRAGGRGDTQYF. The V gene is TRBV7-9, the J gene TRBJ2-3; 9 bases align to TRBD2. The CDR3 length is 16 residues. V was clipped by 4 bases and J by 5 bases; unmatched bases: 10. Germline V lookup: CDR1 SEHNR, CDR2 FQNEAQ (reference sequence).

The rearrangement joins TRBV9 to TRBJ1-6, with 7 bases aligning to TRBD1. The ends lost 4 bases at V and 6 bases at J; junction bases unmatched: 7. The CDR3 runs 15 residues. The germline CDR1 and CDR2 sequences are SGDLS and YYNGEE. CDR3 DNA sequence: TGTGCCAGCAGCCCCCGTACAGGGGCTAATTCACCCCTCCACTTT. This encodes CASSPRTGANSPLHF.

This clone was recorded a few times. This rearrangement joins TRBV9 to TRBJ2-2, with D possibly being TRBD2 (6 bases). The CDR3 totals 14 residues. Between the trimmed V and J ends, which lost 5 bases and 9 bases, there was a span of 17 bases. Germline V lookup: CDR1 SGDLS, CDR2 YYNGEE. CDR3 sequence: CASSLAAKDRELFF. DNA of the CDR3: TGTGCCAGCAGTTTAGCGGCCAAAGACCGGGAGCTGTTTTTT. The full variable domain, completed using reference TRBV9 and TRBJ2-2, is DSGVTQTPKHLITATGQRVTLRCSPRSGDLSVYWYQQSLDQGLQFLIQYYNGEERAKGNILERFSAQQFPDLHSELNLSSLELGDSALYFCASSLAAKDRELFFGEGSRLTVL.

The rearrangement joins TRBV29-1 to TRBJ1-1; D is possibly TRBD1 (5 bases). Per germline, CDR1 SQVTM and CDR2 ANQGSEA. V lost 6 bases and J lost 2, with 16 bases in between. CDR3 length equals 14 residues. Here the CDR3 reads CSVEPTGPNTEAFF. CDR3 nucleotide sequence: TGCAGCGTGGAACCCACAGGTCCCAACACTGAAGCTTTCTTT.

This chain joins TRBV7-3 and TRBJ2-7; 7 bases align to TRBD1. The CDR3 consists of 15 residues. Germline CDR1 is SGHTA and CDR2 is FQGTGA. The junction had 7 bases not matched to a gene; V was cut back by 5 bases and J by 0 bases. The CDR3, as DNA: TGTGCCAGCAGCCCCACCGGGACAGCCTCCTACGAGCAGTACTTC. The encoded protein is CASSPTGTASYEQYF.

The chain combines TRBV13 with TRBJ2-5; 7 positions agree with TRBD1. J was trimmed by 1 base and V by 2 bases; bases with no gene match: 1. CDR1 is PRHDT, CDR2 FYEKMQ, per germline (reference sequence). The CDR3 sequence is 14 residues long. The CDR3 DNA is TGTGCCAGCAGCTTACGGACAGGCCAAGAGACCCAGTACTTC. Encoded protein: CASSLRTGQETQYF.

CDR3 loop: CASSESLAGVSNEQFF. DNA of the CDR3: TGTGCCAGCAGTGAATCTCTAGCGGGAGTTAGTAATGAGCAGTTCTTC. The chain links TRBV6-1 to TRBJ2-1; 10 bases align to TRBD2. CDR1 is MNHNS, CDR2 SASEGT, per germline. The CDR3 is 16 amino acids. The V gene end was trimmed by 2 bases and the J gene end by 7 bases; junction bases not matched to a gene: 8.

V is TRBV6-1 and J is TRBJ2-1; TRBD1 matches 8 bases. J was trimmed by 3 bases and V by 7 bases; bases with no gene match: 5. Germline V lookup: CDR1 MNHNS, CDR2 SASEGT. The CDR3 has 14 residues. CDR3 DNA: TGTGCCAGCAATAGGGACAGGCTCTACAATGAGCAGTTCTTC. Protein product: CASNRDRLYNEQFF.

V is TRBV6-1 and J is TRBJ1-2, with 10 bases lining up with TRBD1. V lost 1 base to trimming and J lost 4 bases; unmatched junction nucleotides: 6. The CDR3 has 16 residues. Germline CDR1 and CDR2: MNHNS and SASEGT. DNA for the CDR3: TGTGCCAGCAGTGAAGGGGGACAGGGGCTTCGCTATGGCTACACCTTC. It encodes CASSEGGQGLRYGYTF.